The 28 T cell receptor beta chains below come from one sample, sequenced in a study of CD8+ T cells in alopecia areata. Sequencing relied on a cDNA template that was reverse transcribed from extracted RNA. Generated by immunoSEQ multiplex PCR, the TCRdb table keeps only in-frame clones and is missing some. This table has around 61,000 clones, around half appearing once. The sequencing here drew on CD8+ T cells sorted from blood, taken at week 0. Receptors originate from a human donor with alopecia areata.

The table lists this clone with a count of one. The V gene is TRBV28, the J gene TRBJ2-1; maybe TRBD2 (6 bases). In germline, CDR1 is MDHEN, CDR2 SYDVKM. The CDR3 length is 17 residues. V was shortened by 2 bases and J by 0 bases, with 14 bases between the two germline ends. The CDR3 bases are TGTGCCAGCAGTTTAACCCCCGGGGGACCCTCCTACAATGAGCAGTTCTTC. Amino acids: CASSLTPGGPSYNEQFF.

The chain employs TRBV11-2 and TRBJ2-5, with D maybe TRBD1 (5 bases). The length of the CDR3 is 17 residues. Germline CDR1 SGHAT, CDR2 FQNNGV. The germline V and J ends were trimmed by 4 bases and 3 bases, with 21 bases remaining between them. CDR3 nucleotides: TGTGCCAGCAGCTCCCCGCCTCCGGACACCAAAGAAGAGACCCAGTACTTC. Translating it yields CASSSPPPDTKEETQYF.

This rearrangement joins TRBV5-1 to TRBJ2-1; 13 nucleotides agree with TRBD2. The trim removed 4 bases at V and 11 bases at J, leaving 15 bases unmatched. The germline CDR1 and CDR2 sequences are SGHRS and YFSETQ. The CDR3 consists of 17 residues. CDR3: CASSPGLAGRARGQQFF. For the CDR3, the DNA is TGCGCCAGCAGCCCGGGACTAGCGGGAAGGGCTAGGGGACAGCAGTTCTTC.

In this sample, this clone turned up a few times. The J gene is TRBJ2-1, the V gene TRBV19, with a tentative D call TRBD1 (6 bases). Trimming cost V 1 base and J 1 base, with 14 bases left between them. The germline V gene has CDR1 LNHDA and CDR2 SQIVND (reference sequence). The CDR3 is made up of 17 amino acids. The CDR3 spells CASSIVFLGGSYNEQFF. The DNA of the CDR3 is TGTGCCAGTAGTATAGTCTTCTTAGGGGGTTCCTACAATGAGCAGTTCTTC.

The CDR3 coding sequence is TGCAGCGTGTTGGGGGACAGGGGTCCCTCTCAAGAGACCCAGTACTTC. Translating it yields CSVLGDRGPSQETQYF. This rearrangement joins TRBV29-1 to TRBJ2-5, with 10 nucleotides matching TRBD1. The CDR3 loop spans 16 amino acids. Per the germline V gene, CDR1 is SQVTM and CDR2 is ANQGSEA. J gave up 2 bases and V 6 bases, and 12 bases lay outside the gene matches.

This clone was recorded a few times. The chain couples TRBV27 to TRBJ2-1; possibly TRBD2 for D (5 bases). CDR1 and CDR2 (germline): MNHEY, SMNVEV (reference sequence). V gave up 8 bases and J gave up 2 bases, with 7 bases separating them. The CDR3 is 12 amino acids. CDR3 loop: CASGGAYNEQFF. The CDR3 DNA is TGTGCCAGCGGAGGCGCCTACAATGAGCAGTTCTTC.

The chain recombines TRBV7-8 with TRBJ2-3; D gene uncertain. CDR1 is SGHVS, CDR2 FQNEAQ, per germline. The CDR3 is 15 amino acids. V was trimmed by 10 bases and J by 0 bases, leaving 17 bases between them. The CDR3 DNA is TGTGCCAACGCTAAGGGTACTGCTAGCACAGATACGCAGTATTTT. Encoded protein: CANAKGTASTDTQYF. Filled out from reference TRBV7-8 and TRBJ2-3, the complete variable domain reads GAGVSQSPRYKVAKRGQDVALRCDPISGHVSLFWYQQALGQGPEFLTYFQNEAQLDKSGLPSDRFFAERPEGSVSTLKIQRTQQEDSAVYLCANAKGTASTDTQYFGPGTRLTVL.

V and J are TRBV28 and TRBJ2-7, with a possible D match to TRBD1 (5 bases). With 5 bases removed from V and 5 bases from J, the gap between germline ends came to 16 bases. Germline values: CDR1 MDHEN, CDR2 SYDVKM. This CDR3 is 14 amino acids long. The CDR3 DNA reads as TGTGCCAGCAGTGGCGTCGACAGACTCCACGAGCAGTACTTC. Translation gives CASSGVDRLHEQYF.

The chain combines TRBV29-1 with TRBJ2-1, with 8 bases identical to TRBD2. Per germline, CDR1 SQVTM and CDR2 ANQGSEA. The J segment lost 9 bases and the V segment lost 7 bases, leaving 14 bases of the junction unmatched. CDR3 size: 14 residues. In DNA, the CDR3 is TGCAGCGCTCCAGTCCCCCGGGAGGGTGGTGAGCAGTTCTTC. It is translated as CSAPVPREGGEQFF.

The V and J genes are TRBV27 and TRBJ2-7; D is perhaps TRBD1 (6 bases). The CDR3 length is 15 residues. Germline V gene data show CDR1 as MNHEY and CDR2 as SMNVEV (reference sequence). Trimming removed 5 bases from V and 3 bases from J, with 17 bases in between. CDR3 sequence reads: CASSPGLGGGYEQYF. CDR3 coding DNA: TGTGCCAGCAGTCCGGGGTTAGGGGGTGGCTACGAGCAGTACTTC.

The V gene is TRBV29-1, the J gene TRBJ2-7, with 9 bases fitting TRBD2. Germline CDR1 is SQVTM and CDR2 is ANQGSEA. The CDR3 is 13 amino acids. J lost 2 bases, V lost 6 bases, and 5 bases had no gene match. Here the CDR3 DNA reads TGCAGCGTGAAGACTAGCGGAGCCTACGAGCAGTACTTC. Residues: CSVKTSGAYEQYF.

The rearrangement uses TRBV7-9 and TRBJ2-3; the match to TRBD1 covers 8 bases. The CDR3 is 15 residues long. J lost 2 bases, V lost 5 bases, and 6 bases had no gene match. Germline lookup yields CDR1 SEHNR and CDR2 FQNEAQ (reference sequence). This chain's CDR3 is CASSLRQGNTDTQYF. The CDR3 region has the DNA TGTGCCAGCAGCCTAAGACAGGGGAACACAGATACGCAGTATTTT.

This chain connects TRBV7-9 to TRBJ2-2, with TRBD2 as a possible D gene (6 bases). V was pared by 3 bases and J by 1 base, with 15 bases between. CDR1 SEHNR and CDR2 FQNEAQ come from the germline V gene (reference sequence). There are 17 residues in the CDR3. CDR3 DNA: TGTGCCAGCAGCTTCTTAGCGCGGGGTTGGAACACCGGGGAGCTGTTTTTT. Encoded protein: CASSFLARGWNTGELFF.

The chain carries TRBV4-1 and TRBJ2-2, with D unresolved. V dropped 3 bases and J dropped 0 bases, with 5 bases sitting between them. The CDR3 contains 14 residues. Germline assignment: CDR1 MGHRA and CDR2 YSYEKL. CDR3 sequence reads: CASSQGPNTGELFF. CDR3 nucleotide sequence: TGCGCCAGCAGCCAGGGCCCGAACACCGGGGAGCTGTTTTTT.

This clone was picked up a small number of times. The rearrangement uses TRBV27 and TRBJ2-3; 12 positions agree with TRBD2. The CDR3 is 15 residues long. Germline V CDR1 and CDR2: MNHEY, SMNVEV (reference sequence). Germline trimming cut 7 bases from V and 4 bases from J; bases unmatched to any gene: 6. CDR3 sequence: CASKTSGRLADTQYF. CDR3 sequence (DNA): TGTGCCAGCAAAACTAGCGGGAGGTTAGCAGATACGCAGTATTTT.

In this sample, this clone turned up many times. The CDR3 spells CSGGQGSTEAFF. The CDR3 bases are TGCAGCGGCGGACAGGGTAGCACTGAAGCTTTCTTT. The chain has TRBV29-1 and TRBJ1-1, with 8 bases aligning to TRBD1. The CDR3 runs to 12 residues. Germline lookup yields CDR1 SQVTM and CDR2 ANQGSEA. J gave up 4 bases and V 7 bases, and 5 bases lay outside the gene matches. Looking up the rest from reference TRBV29-1 and TRBJ1-1 gives the full variable domain: SAVISQKPSRDICQRGTSLTIQCQVDSQVTMMFWYRQQPGQSLTLIATANQGSEATYESGFVIDKFPISRPNLTFSTLTVSNMSPEDSSIYLCSGGQGSTEAFFGQGTRLTVV.

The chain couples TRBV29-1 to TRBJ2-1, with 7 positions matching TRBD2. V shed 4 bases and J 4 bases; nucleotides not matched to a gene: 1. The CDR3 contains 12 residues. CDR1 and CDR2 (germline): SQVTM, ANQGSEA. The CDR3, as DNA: TGCAGCGTTGCCGGGAGGTACAATGAGCAGTTCTTC. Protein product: CSVAGRYNEQFF.

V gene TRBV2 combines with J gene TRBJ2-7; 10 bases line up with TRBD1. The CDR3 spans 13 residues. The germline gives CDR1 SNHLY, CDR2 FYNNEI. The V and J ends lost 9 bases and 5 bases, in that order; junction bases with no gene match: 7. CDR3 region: CASTGQGVNEQYF. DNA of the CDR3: TGTGCCAGTACTGGACAGGGGGTTAACGAGCAGTACTTC.

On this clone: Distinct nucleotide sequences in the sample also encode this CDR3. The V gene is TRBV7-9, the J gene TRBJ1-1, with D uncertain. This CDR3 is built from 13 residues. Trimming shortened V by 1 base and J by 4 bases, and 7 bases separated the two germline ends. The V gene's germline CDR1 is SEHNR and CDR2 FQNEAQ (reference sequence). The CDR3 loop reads CASSLGYGTEAFF. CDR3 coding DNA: TGTGCCAGCAGCTTAGGGTACGGCACTGAAGCTTTCTTT.

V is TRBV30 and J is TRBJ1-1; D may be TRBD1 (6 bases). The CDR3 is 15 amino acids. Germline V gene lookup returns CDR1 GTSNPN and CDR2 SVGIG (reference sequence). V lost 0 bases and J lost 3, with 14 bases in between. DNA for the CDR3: TGTGCCTGGAGTGTATGGGGGGCTCGGTACACTGAAGCTTTCTTT. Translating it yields CAWSVWGARYTEAFF.

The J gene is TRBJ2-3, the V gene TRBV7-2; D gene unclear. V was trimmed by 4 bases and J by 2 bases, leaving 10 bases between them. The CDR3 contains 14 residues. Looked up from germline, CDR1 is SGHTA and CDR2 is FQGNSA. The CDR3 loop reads CASSSDAVTDTQYF. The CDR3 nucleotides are TGTGCCAGCAGCTCGGACGCGGTCACAGATACGCAGTATTTT. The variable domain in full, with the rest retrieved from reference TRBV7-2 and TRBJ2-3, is GAGVSQSPSNKVTEKGKDVELRCDPISGHTALYWYRQSLGQGLEFLIYFQGNSAPDKSGLPSDRFSAERTGGSVSTLTIQRTQQEDSAVYLCASSSDAVTDTQYFGPGTRLTVL.

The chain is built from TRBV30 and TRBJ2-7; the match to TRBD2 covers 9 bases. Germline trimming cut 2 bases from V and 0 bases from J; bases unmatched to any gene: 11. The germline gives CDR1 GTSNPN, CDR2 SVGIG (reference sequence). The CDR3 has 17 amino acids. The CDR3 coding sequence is TGTGCCTGGAGTCACGGGGCTAGCGGGATCCGCTCCTACGAGCAGTACTTC. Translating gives CAWSHGASGIRSYEQYF.

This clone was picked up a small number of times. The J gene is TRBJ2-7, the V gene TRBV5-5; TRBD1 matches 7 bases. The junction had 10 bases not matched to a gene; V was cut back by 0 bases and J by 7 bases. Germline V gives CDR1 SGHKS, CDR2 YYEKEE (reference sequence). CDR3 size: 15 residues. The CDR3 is CASSLEDRNPWEQYF. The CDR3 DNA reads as TGTGCCAGCAGCTTGGAGGACAGGAACCCTTGGGAGCAGTACTTC.

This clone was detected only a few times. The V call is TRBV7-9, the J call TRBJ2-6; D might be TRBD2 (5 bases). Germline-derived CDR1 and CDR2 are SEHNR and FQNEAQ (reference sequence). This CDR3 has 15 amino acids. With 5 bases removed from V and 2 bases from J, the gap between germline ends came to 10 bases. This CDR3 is CASSLGAAGANVLTF. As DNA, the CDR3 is TGTGCCAGCAGCCTGGGAGCGGCTGGGGCCAACGTCCTGACTTTC.

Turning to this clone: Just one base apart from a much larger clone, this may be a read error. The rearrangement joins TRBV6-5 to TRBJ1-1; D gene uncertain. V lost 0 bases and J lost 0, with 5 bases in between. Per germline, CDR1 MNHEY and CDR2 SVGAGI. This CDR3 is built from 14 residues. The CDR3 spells CASSYSKVNTEAFF. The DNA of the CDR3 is TGTGCCAGCAGTTACTCGAAGGTGAACACTGAAGCTTTCTTT.

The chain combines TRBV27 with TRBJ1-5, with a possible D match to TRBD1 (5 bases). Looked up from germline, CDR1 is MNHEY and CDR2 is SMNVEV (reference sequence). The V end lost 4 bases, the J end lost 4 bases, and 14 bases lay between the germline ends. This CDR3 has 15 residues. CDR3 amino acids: CASSSSSGANQPQHF. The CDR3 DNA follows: TGTGCCAGCAGTTCCTCGAGCGGGGCAAATCAGCCCCAGCATTTT.

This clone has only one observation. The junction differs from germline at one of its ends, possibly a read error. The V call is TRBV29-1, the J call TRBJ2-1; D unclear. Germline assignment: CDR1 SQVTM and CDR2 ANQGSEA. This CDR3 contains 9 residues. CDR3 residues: CSVGSPQIF. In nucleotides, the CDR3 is TGCAGCGTTGGATCACCACAGATCTTC.

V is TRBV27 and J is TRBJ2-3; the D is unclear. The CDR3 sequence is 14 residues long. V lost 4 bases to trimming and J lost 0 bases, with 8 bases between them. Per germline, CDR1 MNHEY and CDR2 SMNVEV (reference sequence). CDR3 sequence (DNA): TGTGCCAGCAGTTACTCACTTAGCACAGATACGCAGTATTTT. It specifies CASSYSLSTDTQYF.